The clone carrying this T cell receptor (beta chain) came up a few times. Its antigen is as yet unknown. Data came from immunoSEQ multiplex PCR; TCRdb stores just in-frame clones and leaves some out. The repertoire consists of 60,000 to 75,000 clones, with about 90% occurring once and the leading ten covering roughly 13%. This record belongs to a study of lymphopenia after photon versus proton radiotherapy. This CDR3 spans 16 amino acids. Trimming left V 1 base short and J 0 bases short, with 12 bases between. Germline V gene lookup returns CDR1 LGHNA and CDR2 YNFKEQ. General study points: Under photons, naive T cells and diversity fell while effector/memory populations rose. Oligoclonal CD8+ Temra expansion after nadir drove photon patients' diversity drop. Better survival with proton therapy was suggested as possible, not demonstrated. Larger post-nadir TCR diversity loss correlated inversely with survival in deceased patients.

The sample in question was peripheral blood, obtained from a patient treated with proton-based radiotherapy. This chain joins TRBV4-2 and TRBJ1-2; no clear D gene. This TCR was recovered from an older man with esophageal cancer. In DNA, the CDR3 is TGTGCCAGCAGCCAAGGATCCCCGAGAGCTAACTATGGCTACACCTTC. As protein: CASSQGSPRANYGYTF.